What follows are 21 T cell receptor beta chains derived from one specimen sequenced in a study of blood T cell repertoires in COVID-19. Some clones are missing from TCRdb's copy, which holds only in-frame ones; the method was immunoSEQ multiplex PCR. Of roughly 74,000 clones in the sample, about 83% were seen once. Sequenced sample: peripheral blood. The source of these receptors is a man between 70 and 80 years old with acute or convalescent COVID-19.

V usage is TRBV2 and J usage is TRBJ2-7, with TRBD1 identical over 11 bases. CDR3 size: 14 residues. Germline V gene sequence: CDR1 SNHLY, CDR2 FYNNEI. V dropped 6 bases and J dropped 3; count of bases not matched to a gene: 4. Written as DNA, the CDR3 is TGTGCCAGCAGGCCGGGACAGGGGGTCTACGAGCAGTACTTC. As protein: CASRPGQGVYEQYF.

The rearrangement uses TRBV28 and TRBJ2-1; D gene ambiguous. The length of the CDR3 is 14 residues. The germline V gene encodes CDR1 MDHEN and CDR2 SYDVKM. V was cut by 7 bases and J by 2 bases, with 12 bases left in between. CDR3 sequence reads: CASIGQKPYNEQFF. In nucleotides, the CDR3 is TGTGCCAGCATTGGGCAGAAGCCCTACAATGAGCAGTTCTTC.

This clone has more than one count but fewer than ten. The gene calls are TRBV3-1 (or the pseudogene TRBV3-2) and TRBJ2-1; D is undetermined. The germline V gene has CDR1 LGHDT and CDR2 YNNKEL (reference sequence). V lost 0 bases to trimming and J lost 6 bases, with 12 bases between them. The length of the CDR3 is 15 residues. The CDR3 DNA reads TGTGCCAGCAGCCAAGATGGGCCCGTCTCCAATGAGCAGTTCTTC. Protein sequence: CASSQDGPVSNEQFF.

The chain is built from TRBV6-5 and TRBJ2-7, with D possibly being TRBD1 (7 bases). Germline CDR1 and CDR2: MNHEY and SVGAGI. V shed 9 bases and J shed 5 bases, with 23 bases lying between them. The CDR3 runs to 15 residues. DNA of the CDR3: TGTGCCAGGACACCACTGATGGAGGGGGCCCACGAGCAGTACTTC. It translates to CARTPLMEGAHEQYF.

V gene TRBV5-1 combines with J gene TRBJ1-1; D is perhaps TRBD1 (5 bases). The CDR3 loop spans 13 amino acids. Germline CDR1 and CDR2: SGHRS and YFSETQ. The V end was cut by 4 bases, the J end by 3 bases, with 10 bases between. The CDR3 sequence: CASSLWGDTEAFF. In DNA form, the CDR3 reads TGCGCCAGCAGCCTGTGGGGGGACACTGAAGCTTTCTTT.

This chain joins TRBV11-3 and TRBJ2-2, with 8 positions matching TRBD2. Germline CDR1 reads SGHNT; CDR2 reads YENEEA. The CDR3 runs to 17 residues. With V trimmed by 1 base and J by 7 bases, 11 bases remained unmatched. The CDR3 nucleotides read TGTGCCAGCAGCTTAGTTCCGGGGGGGCGTACCGGCGGGGAGCTGTTTTTT. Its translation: CASSLVPGGRTGGELFF.

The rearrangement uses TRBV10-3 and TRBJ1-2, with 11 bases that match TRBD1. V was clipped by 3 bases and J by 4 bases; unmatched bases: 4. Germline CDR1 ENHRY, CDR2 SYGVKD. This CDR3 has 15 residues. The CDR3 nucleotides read TGTGCCATCAGTGATAGGACAGGGGGCGTCTATGGCTACACCTTC. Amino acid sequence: CAISDRTGGVYGYTF.

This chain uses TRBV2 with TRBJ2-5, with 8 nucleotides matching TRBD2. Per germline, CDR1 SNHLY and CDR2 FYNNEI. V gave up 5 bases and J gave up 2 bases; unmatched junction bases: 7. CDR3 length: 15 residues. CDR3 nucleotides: TGTGCCAGCAGTCGGTCTGGACTAGCACAAGAGACCCAGTACTTC. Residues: CASSRSGLAQETQYF.

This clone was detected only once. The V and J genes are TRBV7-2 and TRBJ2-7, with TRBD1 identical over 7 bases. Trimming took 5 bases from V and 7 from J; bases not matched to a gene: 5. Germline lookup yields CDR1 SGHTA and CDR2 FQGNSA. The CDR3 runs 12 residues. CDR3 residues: CASSRDSVEQYF. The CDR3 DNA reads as TGTGCCAGCAGCCGGGACAGCGTTGAGCAGTACTTC.

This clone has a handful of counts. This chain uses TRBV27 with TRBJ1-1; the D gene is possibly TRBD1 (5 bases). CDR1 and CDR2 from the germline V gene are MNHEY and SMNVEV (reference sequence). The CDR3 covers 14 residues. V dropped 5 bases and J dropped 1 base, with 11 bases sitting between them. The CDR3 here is CASSPDRRNTEAFF. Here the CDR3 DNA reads TGTGCCAGCAGTCCTGACAGAAGGAACACTGAAGCTTTCTTT.

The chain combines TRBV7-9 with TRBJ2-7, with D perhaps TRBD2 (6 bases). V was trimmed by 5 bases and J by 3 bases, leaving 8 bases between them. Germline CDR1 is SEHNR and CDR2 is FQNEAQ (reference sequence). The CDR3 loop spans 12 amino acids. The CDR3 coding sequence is TGTGCCAGCAGCCGGCGGGGCTACGAGCAGTACTTC. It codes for CASSRRGYEQYF.

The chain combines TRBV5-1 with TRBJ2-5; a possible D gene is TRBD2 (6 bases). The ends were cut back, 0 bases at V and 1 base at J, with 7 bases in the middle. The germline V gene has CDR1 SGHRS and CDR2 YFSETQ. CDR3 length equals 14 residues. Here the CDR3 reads CASSLGGVQETQYF. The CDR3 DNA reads TGCGCCAGCAGCTTGGGGGGGGTCCAAGAGACCCAGTACTTC.

CDR3 sequence reads: CASSQDDERATDTQYF. CDR3 nucleotide sequence: TGTGCCAGCAGCCAAGATGATGAGCGGGCCACAGATACGCAGTATTTT. J is TRBJ2-3 and V is TRBV3-1 (or the pseudogene TRBV3-2); a possible D gene is TRBD2 (6 bases). CDR1 is LGHDT and CDR2 is YNNKEL in the germline V gene (reference sequence). The CDR3 has 16 residues. V lost 0 bases, J lost 2 bases, and 12 bases lay in between.

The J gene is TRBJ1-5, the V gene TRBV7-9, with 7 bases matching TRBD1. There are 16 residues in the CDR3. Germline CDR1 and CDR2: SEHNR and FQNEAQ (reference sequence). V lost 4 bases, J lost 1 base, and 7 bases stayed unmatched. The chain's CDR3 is CASSSAGRGSNQPQHF. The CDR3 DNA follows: TGTGCCAGCAGCTCAGCCGGCAGGGGGAGCAATCAGCCCCAGCATTTT.

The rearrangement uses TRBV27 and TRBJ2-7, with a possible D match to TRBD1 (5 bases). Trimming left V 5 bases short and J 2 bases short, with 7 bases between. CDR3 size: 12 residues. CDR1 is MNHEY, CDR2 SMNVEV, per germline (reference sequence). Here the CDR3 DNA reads TGTGCCAGCAGTCCAGGGACCTACGAGCAGTACTTC. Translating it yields CASSPGTYEQYF.

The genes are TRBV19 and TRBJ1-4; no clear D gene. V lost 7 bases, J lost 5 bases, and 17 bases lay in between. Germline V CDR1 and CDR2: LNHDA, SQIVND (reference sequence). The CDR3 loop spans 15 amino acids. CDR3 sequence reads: CASIGGLRANEKLFF. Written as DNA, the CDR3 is TGTGCCAGTATCGGCGGGCTACGGGCAAATGAAAAACTGTTTTTT.

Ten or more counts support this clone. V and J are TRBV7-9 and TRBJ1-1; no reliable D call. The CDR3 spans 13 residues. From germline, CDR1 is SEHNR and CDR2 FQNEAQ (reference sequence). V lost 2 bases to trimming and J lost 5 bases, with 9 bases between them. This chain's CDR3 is CASSLPPTTEAFF. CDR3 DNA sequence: TGTGCCAGCAGCTTACCACCGACAACTGAAGCTTTCTTT.

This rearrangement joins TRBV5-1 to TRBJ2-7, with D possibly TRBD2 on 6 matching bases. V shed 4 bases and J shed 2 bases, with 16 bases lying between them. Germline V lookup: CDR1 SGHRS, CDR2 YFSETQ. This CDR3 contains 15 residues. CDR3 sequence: CASSSGGSGTYEQYF. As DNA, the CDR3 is TGCGCCAGCAGCAGTGGGGGGAGTGGAACCTACGAGCAGTACTTC.

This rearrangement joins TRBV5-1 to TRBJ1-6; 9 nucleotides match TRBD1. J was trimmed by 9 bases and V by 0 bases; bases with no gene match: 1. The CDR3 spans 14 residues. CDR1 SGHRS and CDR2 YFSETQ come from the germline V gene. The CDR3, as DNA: TGCGCCAGCAGCTTGGACAGGGGGCTTTCACCCCTCCACTTT. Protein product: CASSLDRGLSPLHF.

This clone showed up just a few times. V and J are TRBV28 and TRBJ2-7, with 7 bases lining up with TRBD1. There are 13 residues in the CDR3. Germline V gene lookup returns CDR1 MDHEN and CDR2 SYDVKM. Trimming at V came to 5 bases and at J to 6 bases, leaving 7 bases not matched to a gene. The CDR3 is CASSPPGTVEQYF. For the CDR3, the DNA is TGTGCCAGCAGTCCACCCGGGACAGTCGAGCAGTACTTC.

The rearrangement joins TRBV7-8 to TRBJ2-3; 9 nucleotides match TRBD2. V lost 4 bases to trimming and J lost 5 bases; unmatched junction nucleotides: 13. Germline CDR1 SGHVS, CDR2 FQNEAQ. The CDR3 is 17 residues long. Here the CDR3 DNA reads TGTGCCAGCAGCTCTCCTAGCGGGGCAGGCCGGGGAGATACGCAGTATTTT. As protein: CASSSPSGAGRGDTQYF.